Shown below are 18 T cell receptor beta chains from a single sample sequenced in a study of shared clonotypes between healthy human individuals. TCRdb's copy holds only in-frame clones and misses some; the assay was immunoSEQ multiplex PCR. In the table there are 730,000 or so clones, about 78% of which are singletons. Specimen: memory CD4+ T cells sorted from blood. The subset: CD45RA-negative fraction. Source of these receptors: a young woman in good health.

This clone showed up just once. This chain joins TRBV10-2 and TRBJ2-7; D is perhaps TRBD2 (5 bases). Trimming pared 3 bases from V and 0 bases from J, leaving 12 bases between. This CDR3 has 15 residues. CDR1 WSHSY and CDR2 SAAADI come from the germline V gene. As DNA, the CDR3 is TGCGCCAGCAGTGACTCTTCGGGGAGCTCCTACGAGCAGTACTTC. Translation gives CASSDSSGSSYEQYF.

CDR3 coding DNA: TGCGCCAGCAGCCAAGATCACTTTGGGGCTGGGGCCAACGTCCTGACTTTC. Its translation is CASSQDHFGAGANVLTF. The chain has TRBV4-1 and TRBJ2-6, with no clear D. Deletions cut 0 bases from V and 2 bases from J, with 11 bases between. Germline assignment: CDR1 MGHRA and CDR2 YSYEKL. The CDR3 sequence is 17 residues long.

CDR3 nucleotide sequence: TGTGCCAGCAGCTTGGAAAGTCCCTTAACAGGGCCGGGCTATGGCTACACCTTC. It encodes CASSLESPLTGPGYGYTF. The rearrangement links TRBV11-2 to TRBJ1-2; the D gene is possibly TRBD1 (6 bases). Between the trimmed V and J ends, which lost 3 bases and 4 bases, there was a span of 24 bases. The germline V gene has CDR1 SGHAT and CDR2 FQNNGV. The CDR3 sequence is 18 residues long. Filled out from reference TRBV11-2 and TRBJ1-2, the complete variable domain reads EAGVAQSPRYKIIEKRQSVAFWCNPISGHATLYWYQQILGQGPKLLIQFQNNGVVDDSQLPKDRFSAERLKGVDSTLKIQPAKLEDSAVYLCASSLESPLTGPGYGYTFGSGTRLTVV.

This clone was detected once. This rearrangement joins TRBV6-5 to TRBJ1-5; the D gene is possibly TRBD1 (6 bases). The CDR3 is made up of 14 amino acids. CDR1 is MNHEY, CDR2 SVGAGI, per germline. Deletions cut 4 bases from V and 6 bases from J, with 13 bases between. The CDR3 DNA is TGTGCCAGCAGTTCAGGACAGCCCGGTCAGCCCCAGCATTTT. Translation: CASSSGQPGQPQHF.

V is TRBV27 and J is TRBJ2-3, with TRBD2 matching 7 bases. The CDR3 spans 15 residues. CDR1 is MNHEY, CDR2 SMNVEV, per germline (reference sequence). Trimming at V came to 3 bases and at J to 11 bases, leaving 14 bases not matched to a gene. CDR3 in DNA: TGTGCCAGCAGTTTTAATCGGGGGACTACCGGGGGGCAGTATTTT. Translating gives CASSFNRGTTGGQYF.

The chain uses TRBV5-6 and TRBJ2-7; the D gene is possibly TRBD2 (5 bases). This CDR3 has 17 residues. V lost 2 bases to trimming and J lost 5 bases, with 23 bases between them. Germline V gene sequence: CDR1 SGHDT, CDR2 YYEEEE. CDR3 nucleotides: TGTGCCAGCAGCTTTTACCAGCGGCGCCAAACTAACCACGAGCAGTACTTC. Translating it yields CASSFYQRRQTNHEQYF.

Regarding this clone: The sample holds other DNA sequences that translate to the same CDR3. The genes are TRBV5-1 and TRBJ2-3; perhaps TRBD2 as D (6 bases). Germline assignment: CDR1 SGHRS and CDR2 YFSETQ. This CDR3 spans 14 amino acids. V dropped 2 bases and J dropped 0 bases, with 7 bases sitting between them. The chain's CDR3 is CASSLGTSTDTQYF. CDR3 nucleotide sequence: TGCGCCAGCAGCTTAGGGACTAGCACAGATACGCAGTATTTT.

The CDR3 DNA reads as TGCGCCAGCAGCTTGGAGACTAGAGACAATGAGCAGTTCTTC. It codes for CASSLETRDNEQFF. The genes are TRBV5-1 and TRBJ2-1; D is perhaps TRBD2 (6 bases). Germline CDR1 and CDR2: SGHRS and YFSETQ. This CDR3 has 14 residues. V was pared by 0 bases and J by 5 bases, with 9 bases between.

The chain combines TRBV11-3 with TRBJ2-2, with unresolved D. The germline CDR1 and CDR2 sequences are SGHNT and YENEEA. Deletions cut 2 bases from V and 7 bases from J, with 2 bases between. The CDR3 covers 11 residues. CDR3 in DNA: TGTGCCAGCAGCTTACACGGGGAGCTGTTTTTT. Encoded protein: CASSLHGELFF.

The V and J genes are TRBV30 and TRBJ2-1; D not certain. Trimming took off 1 base at V and 4 bases at J, with 14 bases between the two ends. The CDR3 is made up of 15 amino acids. Germline CDR1 reads GTSNPN; CDR2 reads SVGIG (reference sequence). Here the CDR3 reads CAWSDGADPYNEQFF. DNA for the CDR3: TGTGCCTGGAGTGATGGCGCGGATCCTTACAATGAGCAGTTCTTC. Using reference TRBV30 and TRBJ2-1 for the parts outside the CDR3, the full variable domain is SQTIHQWPATLVQPVGSPLSLECTVEGTSNPNLYWYRQAAGRGLQLLFYSVGIGQISSEVPQNLSASRPQDRQFILSSKKLLLSDSGFYLCAWSDGADPYNEQFFGPGTRLTVL.

A single count supports this clone. The chain couples TRBV5-6 to TRBJ2-6; 7 nucleotides line up with TRBD1. V trimming: 2 bases; J trimming: 3 bases; junction bases outside the gene matches: 2. Germline V lookup: CDR1 SGHDT, CDR2 YYEEEE. The CDR3 sequence is 15 residues long. The CDR3 protein is CASSFNRGGANVLTF. The DNA for the CDR3 is TGTGCCAGCAGCTTTAACAGGGGTGGGGCCAACGTCCTGACTTTC. The entire variable domain, with the rest obtained from reference TRBV5-6 and TRBJ2-6, is as follows: DAGVTQSPTHLIKTRGQQVTLRCSPKSGHDTVSWYQQALGQGPQFIFQYYEEEERQRGNFPDRFSGHQFPNYSSELNVNALLLGDSALYLCASSFNRGGANVLTFGAGSRLTVL.

V usage is TRBV5-1 and J usage is TRBJ2-1; 12 bases map to TRBD2. V gave up 0 bases and J gave up 0 bases; unmatched junction bases: 10. This CDR3 has 20 residues. CDR1 and CDR2 (germline): SGHRS, YFSETQ. The CDR3 DNA sequence: TGCGCCAGCAGCTTGGCCCGGACTAGCGGGAACCCCAGCTCCTACAATGAGCAGTTCTTC. It encodes CASSLARTSGNPSSYNEQFF.

The gene calls are TRBV5-1 and TRBJ1-2; TRBD1 aligns across 9 bases. Trimming cost V 4 bases and J 2 bases; bases outside gene matches: 3. This CDR3 region has 14 residues. The germline CDR1 and CDR2 sequences are SGHRS and YFSETQ. CDR3 in DNA: TGCGCCAGCAGCGGGGGACAGGGCAACTATGGCTACACCTTC. Translated: CASSGGQGNYGYTF.

This clone was counted at least ten times. The chain has TRBV27 and TRBJ1-1; the match to TRBD1 covers 7 bases. The germline gives CDR1 MNHEY, CDR2 SMNVEV (reference sequence). V was clipped by 1 base and J by 2 bases; unmatched bases: 4. This CDR3 contains 15 residues. CDR3 DNA: TGTGCCAGCAGTTTATTCGGGACAGCTAACACTGAAGCTTTCTTT. This encodes CASSLFGTANTEAFF.

The chain recombines TRBV27 with TRBJ1-2; D possibly corresponds to TRBD1 (5 bases). The V end lost 5 bases, the J end lost 7 bases, and 11 bases lay between the germline ends. CDR3 length: 12 residues. Per germline, CDR1 MNHEY and CDR2 SMNVEV (reference sequence). CDR3 region: CASSPLGGGYTF. CDR3 bases: TGTGCCAGCAGTCCCCTTGGGGGTGGCTACACCTTC.

The chain links TRBV6-5 to TRBJ1-5; no clear D. CDR1 is MNHEY and CDR2 is SVGAGI in the germline V gene. CDR3 length equals 15 residues. Trimming removed 0 bases from V and 7 bases from J, with 13 bases in between. CDR3 loop: CASSYSIKGNQPQHF. The CDR3 DNA reads TGTGCCAGCAGTTACTCGATAAAGGGAAACCAGCCCCAGCATTTT.

The J gene is TRBJ2-2, the V gene TRBV28, with D tentatively TRBD1 (6 bases). Trimming took off 6 bases at V and 5 bases at J, with 22 bases between the two ends. The CDR3 has 17 amino acids. Germline V gene data show CDR1 as MDHEN and CDR2 as SYDVKM. CDR3 sequence (DNA): TGTGCCAGCAGACCTAAGATCCGGGACAAAAGGACCGGGGAGCTGTTTTTT. The encoded protein is CASRPKIRDKRTGELFF.

The chain uses TRBV18 and TRBJ1-5, with TRBD1 matching over 8 bases. CDR1 is KGHSH and CDR2 is LQKENI in the germline V gene. Trimming at V came to 4 bases and at J to 8 bases, leaving 10 bases not matched to a gene. There are 15 residues in the CDR3. The CDR3 here is CASSQTGGAGEPQHF. CDR3 nucleotides: TGTGCCAGCTCACAAACAGGGGGGGCCGGGGAGCCCCAGCATTTT.